The entry that follows covers one T cell receptor (beta chain) sequence. The antigen is unknown. Trimming left V 4 bases short and J 4 bases short, with 16 bases between. CDR3 length: 15 amino acids. Germline CDR1 and CDR2: SGHDN and FVKESK. Every sample had 80,000 to 100,000 of its TCR templates assayed. Using immunoSEQ multiplex PCR, the repertoire was profiled, and TCRdb retains in-frame clones only, with some absent. The repertoire holds 70,000 or so clones, with over 75% as singletons. The data belong to a study of siplizumab effects on memory and regulatory T cells. Study conclusions and caveats: Where siplizumab was present, mappable alloreactive CD4+ clones averaged almost 70% Treg-derived, compared with 25% to 30% in controls. Only a minor fraction of alloreactive clones mapped to unstimulated subsets.

The sample was Tregs sorted from blood. The rearrangement joins TRBV14 to TRBJ1-1; D may be TRBD1 (5 bases). The receptor was isolated from a human donor in good health. CDR3 loop: CASSPAYGRGTEAFF. CDR3 in DNA: TGTGCCAGCAGCCCCGCGTATGGGAGGGGCACTGAAGCTTTCTTT.